This record covers a single T cell receptor beta chain. The antigen remains undetermined. The source of the sample is a study of identifying expanded T cells in peripheral blood. Study-wide results and limits: Roughly 2-week clone count variance significantly increased as total template count grew. Technical replicates showed roughly 1.2 changed clones; roughly two weeks roughly 16; four weeks 19.

CDR1 is LGHNT and CDR2 is FRNRAP in the germline V gene. The CDR3 is made up of 14 amino acids. V was pared by 6 bases and J by 5 bases, with 16 bases between. Sequencing used immunoSEQ multiplex PCR; TCRdb keeps in-frame clones, though not all of them. The sample lists around 85,000 clones, roughly 91% occurring once. During the collection period, no donor immune events like infections were recorded. Sequencing input: blood. The chain is built from TRBV12-5 and TRBJ2-5; either TRBD1 or TRBD2 may supply D (5 bases each). The receptor was derived from a person aged 18-70 years in good health. Written as DNA, the CDR3 is TGTGCTAGTGGCCTTGGACAACCGGGGGAGACCCAGTACTTC. Residues: CASGLGQPGETQYF.